These 16 T cell receptor beta chains were all obtained from the same sample, sequenced in a study of identical twins. From the 5' RACE reads, TCRdb called clonotypes with MiXCR, one entry per CDR3 protein. The sample comprises just under 650,000 distinct CDR3 sequences, just over 7% of which are singletons, and around 1.6% rests with the top ten. The sample also formed part of further work on yellow fever vaccine responses in identical twins.

The sample comprised PBMCs. These receptors came from a woman between 18 and 29 years old in good health.

At least ten counts were recorded for this clonotype. J is TRBJ2-7 and V is TRBV5-1; D is undetermined. Germline CDR1 and CDR2: SGHRS and YFSETQ. The V gene lost 7 bases and the J gene lost 6 bases, with 14 bases spanning the gap. The CDR3 covers 12 residues. This chain's CDR3 is CASQNTVFEQYF. The CDR3 nucleotides read TGCGCCAGCCAAAATACAGTCTTCGAGCAGTACTTC. The complete variable domain, with remaining parts taken from reference TRBV5-1 and TRBJ2-7, reads KAGVTQTPRYLIKTRGQQVTLSCSPISGHRSVSWYQQTPGQGLQFLFEYFSETQRNKGNFPGRFSGRQFSNSRSEMNVSTLELGDSALYLCASQNTVFEQYFGPGTRLTVT.

This clonotype was seen a handful of times. This chain connects TRBV28 to TRBJ2-1; D perhaps matches TRBD2 (6 bases). The CDR3 runs 16 residues. Trimming took 4 bases from V and 8 from J, leaving 21 bases between them. The germline CDR1 and CDR2 sequences are MDHEN and SYDVKM. The CDR3 coding sequence is TGTGCCAGCAGTTCCCTAGGGGCTGGTGGGGGGTATGAGCAGTTCTTC. It translates to CASSSLGAGGGYEQFF.

This clonotype was counted at least ten times. CDR3 in DNA: TGTGCCAGCAGCTTAGGGGGTAGCGGGGGTGAGCAGTTCTTC. Translating it yields CASSLGGSGGEQFF. The chain carries TRBV7-2 and TRBJ2-1; 9 bases agree with TRBD2. The trim removed 1 base at V and 9 bases at J, leaving 4 bases unmatched. The CDR3 sequence is 14 residues long. Germline CDR1 and CDR2: SGHTA and FQGNSA.

This clonotype was seen ten or more times. V is TRBV4-1 and J is TRBJ2-7, with a tentative D call TRBD2 (6 bases). This CDR3 has 15 amino acids. Trimming stripped 1 base from V and 2 bases from J, with 12 bases between. The germline V gene has CDR1 MGHRA and CDR2 YSYEKL. This CDR3 reads CASSQVPGGPYEQYF. The CDR3 DNA reads TGCGCCAGCAGCCAAGTACCCGGGGGTCCCTACGAGCAGTACTTC.

In its sample, this clonotype was seen many times. The chain couples TRBV12-3 or TRBV12-4 to TRBJ2-1; TRBD2 matches 9 bases. The CDR3 spans 17 residues. Trimming took 1 base from V and 6 from J; bases not matched to a gene: 10. This chain's CDR3 is CASSLVAVAGVRNEQFF. The CDR3 nucleotides are TGTGCCAGCAGTTTAGTTGCCGTAGCGGGAGTCCGCAATGAGCAGTTCTTC.

In its sample, this clonotype was seen many times. The chain has TRBV5-1 and TRBJ2-7, with D unresolved. The CDR3 has 13 residues. The V end was cut by 0 bases, the J end by 0 bases, with 4 bases between. CDR1 and CDR2 from the germline V gene are SGHRS and YFSETQ. CDR3 sequence (DNA): TGCGCCAGCAGCTTGGCTGCCTCCTACGAGCAGTACTTC. Protein product: CASSLAASYEQYF.

The chain employs TRBV27 and TRBJ2-1; 11 bases fit TRBD2. Unmatched junction bases numbered 11, after V lost 6 bases and J lost 4 bases. Germline V gene lookup returns CDR1 MNHEY and CDR2 SMNVEV (reference sequence). The CDR3 consists of 17 residues. The CDR3 DNA reads TGTGCCAGCAGATCCGCTGGGACTAGCGGATCTTACAATGAGCAGTTCTTC. It translates to CASRSAGTSGSYNEQFF.

This clonotype was picked up a small number of times. J is TRBJ2-5 and V is TRBV5-1, with D perhaps assigned TRBD1 or TRBD2 (5 bases each). Germline V gives CDR1 SGHRS, CDR2 YFSETQ. The CDR3 sequence is 14 residues long. Trimming removed 4 bases from V and 3 bases from J, with 13 bases in between. Here the CDR3 DNA reads TGCGCCAGCAGCCCCGGGGCGCATGAAGAGACCCAGTACTTC. Protein: CASSPGAHEETQYF. Looking up the rest from reference TRBV5-1 and TRBJ2-5 gives the full variable domain: KAGVTQTPRYLIKTRGQQVTLSCSPISGHRSVSWYQQTPGQGLQFLFEYFSETQRNKGNFPGRFSGRQFSNSRSEMNVSTLELGDSALYLCASSPGAHEETQYFGPGTRLLVL.

This clonotype was seen a few times. The rearrangement uses TRBV7-8 and TRBJ1-1, with 9 bases lining up with TRBD1. J lost 2 bases, V lost 6 bases, and 7 bases had no gene match. The CDR3 is 15 amino acids. CDR1 is SGHVS and CDR2 is FQNEAQ in the germline V gene. The CDR3 bases are TGTGCCAGCAGACCTGACAGGGGGGCAAACACTGAAGCTTTCTTT. It codes for CASRPDRGANTEAFF. Full variable domain (missing parts from reference TRBV7-8 and TRBJ1-1): GAGVSQSPRYKVAKRGQDVALRCDPISGHVSLFWYQQALGQGPEFLTYFQNEAQLDKSGLPSDRFFAERPEGSVSTLKIQRTQQEDSAVYLCASRPDRGANTEAFFGQGTRLTVV.

This clonotype was found a few times. The CDR3 sequence: CASSLVLGEGEQFF. The CDR3 DNA reads as TGTGCCAGCAGCTTAGTACTGGGGGAGGGTGAGCAGTTCTTC. This sequence joins TRBV11-2 and TRBJ2-1; TRBD2 matches at 7 bases. V shed 1 base and J 9 bases; nucleotides not matched to a gene: 6. Germline V gene lookup returns CDR1 SGHAT and CDR2 FQNNGV. This CDR3 comprises 14 residues.

This sequence joins TRBV2 and TRBJ2-1; D may match TRBD1 or TRBD2 (5 bases each). Germline values: CDR1 SNHLY, CDR2 FYNNEI. The CDR3 runs to 13 residues. Trimming removed 6 bases from V and 3 bases from J, with 9 bases in between. CDR3 sequence: CASRGTDYNEQFF. The DNA of the CDR3 is TGTGCCAGCAGGGGGACGGACTACAATGAGCAGTTCTTC.

V is TRBV2 and J is TRBJ2-7; 7 bases agree with TRBD1. The CDR3 has 15 amino acids. Germline CDR1 is SNHLY and CDR2 is FYNNEI. The V segment lost 6 bases and the J segment 2 bases; nucleotides outside the gene matches: 10. The CDR3 reads CASREETGITYEQYF. The CDR3 DNA reads TGTGCCAGCAGGGAGGAGACAGGGATAACCTACGAGCAGTACTTC.

Many counts were recorded for this clonotype. The chain links TRBV12-3 or TRBV12-4 to TRBJ2-7, with 8 bases identical to TRBD1. V dropped 3 bases and J dropped 0; count of bases not matched to a gene: 1. CDR3 size: 14 residues. CDR3 residues: CASSFTGGSYEQYF. The CDR3 DNA sequence: TGTGCCAGCAGTTTTACAGGGGGCTCCTACGAGCAGTACTTC.

This clonotype was detected ten times or more. The genes are TRBV21-1 and TRBJ2-5; the tabulated D call, TRBD2, remains unverified against the DNA. TRBV21-1 is a known pseudogene. The CDR3 extends over 17 amino acids. CDR3: CASSKETRRPLQETQYF. For the CDR3, the DNA is TGTGCCAGCAGCAAAGAAACCCGGAGGCCCCTCCAAGAGACCCAGTACTTC.

The chain carries TRBV12-3 or TRBV12-4 and TRBJ2-7, with 7 positions matching TRBD1. The ends lost 3 bases at V and 0 bases at J; junction bases unmatched: 11. CDR3 length: 17 residues. DNA for the CDR3: TGTGCCAGCAGTTTTCGGACAGGACCCGCCAGCTCCTACGAGCAGTACTTC. As protein: CASSFRTGPASSYEQYF.

This clonotype appeared many times. The chain joins TRBV20-1 to TRBJ1-2; D perhaps matches TRBD1 (5 bases). Germline V gene data show CDR1 as DFQATT and CDR2 as SNEGSKA (reference sequence). The CDR3 runs to 15 residues. The V gene lost 0 bases and the J gene lost 5 bases, with 16 bases spanning the gap. The CDR3 nucleotides are TGCAGTGCTAGAGATCAGGGAGGGACGGCGTATGGCTACACCTTC. It translates to CSARDQGGTAYGYTF.